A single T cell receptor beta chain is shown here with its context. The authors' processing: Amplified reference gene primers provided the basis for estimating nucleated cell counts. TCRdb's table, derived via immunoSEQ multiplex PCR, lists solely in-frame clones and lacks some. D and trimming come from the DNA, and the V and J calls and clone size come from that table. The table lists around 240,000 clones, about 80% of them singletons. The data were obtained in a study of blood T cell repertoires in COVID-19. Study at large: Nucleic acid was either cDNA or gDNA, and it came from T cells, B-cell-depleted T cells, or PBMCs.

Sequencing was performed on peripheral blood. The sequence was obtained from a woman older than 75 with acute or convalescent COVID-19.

The CDR3 loop reads CASSIQPTGNYGYTF. CDR3 bases: TGTGCCAGTAGTATCCAACCGACAGGGAACTATGGCTACACCTTC. The chain uses TRBV19 and TRBJ1-2, with TRBD1 matching over 7 bases. V was clipped by 3 bases and J by 2 bases; unmatched bases: 6. CDR3 length: 15 amino acids. Germline-derived CDR1 and CDR2 are LNHDA and SQIVND (reference sequence).